The T cell receptor beta chain described here comes from a study of T cells after yellow fever vaccination. General study findings and limits: Clones that expanded after primary vaccination mostly reappeared after the booster (approximately 96% CD4, roughly 87% CD8).

This clonotype was seen a handful of times. The antigen remains undetermined. The V gene end was trimmed by 8 bases and the J gene end by 4 bases; junction bases not matched to a gene: 0. Germline values: CDR1 ENHRY, CDR2 SYGVKD. The CDR3 runs 14 residues. Each CDR3 protein gets one entry after TCRdb re-called the 5' RACE reads with MiXCR. This sample has about 340,000 distinct CDR3 sequences, with 3% to 4.5% found just once. The V call is TRBV10-3, the J call TRBJ2-1; 15 nucleotides agree with TRBD2. The source material was PBMCs, sampled 5 days after the yellow fever booster vaccination. This receptor was obtained from a man aged 18-30 years who received the YFV17D yellow fever vaccine. The DNA for the CDR3 is TGTGCCATCGGACTAGCGGGGGGGTACAATGAGCAGTTCTTC. It specifies CAIGLAGGYNEQFF.